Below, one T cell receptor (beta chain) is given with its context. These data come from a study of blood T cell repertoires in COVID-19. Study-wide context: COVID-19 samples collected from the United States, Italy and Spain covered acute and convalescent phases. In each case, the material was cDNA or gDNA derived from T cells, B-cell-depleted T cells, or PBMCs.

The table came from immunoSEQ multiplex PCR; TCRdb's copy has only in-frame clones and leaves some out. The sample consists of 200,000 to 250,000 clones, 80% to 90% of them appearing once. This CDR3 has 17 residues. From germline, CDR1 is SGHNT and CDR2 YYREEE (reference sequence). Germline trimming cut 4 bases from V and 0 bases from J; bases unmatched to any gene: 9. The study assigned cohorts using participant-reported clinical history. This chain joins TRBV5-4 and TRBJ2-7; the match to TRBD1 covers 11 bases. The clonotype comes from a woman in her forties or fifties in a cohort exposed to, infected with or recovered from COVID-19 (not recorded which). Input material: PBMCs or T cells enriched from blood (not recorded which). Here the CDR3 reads CASSPSGTGGNSYEQYF. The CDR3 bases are TGTGCCAGCAGCCCCTCCGGGACAGGGGGTAACTCCTACGAGCAGTACTTC.